Listed below are T cell receptor beta chains from one sample, sequenced in a study of T-cell reconstitution after alpha-beta-depleted transplantation in children. TCRdb fed the PCR reads into MiXCR, producing one record per CDR3 protein. The data show hundreds of thousands of distinct CDR3 sequences, roughly 17% seen once. Specimen: PBMCs from the stem cell graft donor, collected from the stem cell graft. Receptor source: a human donor who donated a stem cell graft to a child with acute myeloid leukemia. CDR3s include the opening cysteine and the closing phenylalanine or tryptophan. A D gene is named only where the DNA matches it firmly. Expanded clones are given a class, and other clones once, few, many or no size at all.

clone size	V gene	D gene	J gene	CDR3 protein	CDR3 DNA
NA	TRBV11-2	NA	TRBJ2-2	CASSLDQGGTGELFF	TGTGCCAGCAGCTTAGATCAGGGTGGAACCGGGGAGCTGTTTTTT
NA	TRBV15	NA	TRBJ1-5	CATSRDLDEKQPQHF	TGTGCCACCAGCAGAGATCTGGACGAAAAGCAGCCCCAGCATTTT
few	TRBV21-1	NA	TRBJ2-3	CASDRSRGQSTDTQYF	TGTGCCTCGGACCGCTCGCGGGGCCAAAGCACAGATACGCAGTATTTT
many	TRBV20-1	NA	TRBJ1-1	CSARRQEVNTEAFF	TGCAGTGCTAGGCGACAGGAGGTGAACACTGAAGCTTTCTTT
many	TRBV29-1	TRBD1	TRBJ1-2	CSVGTGGAGYTF	TGCAGCGTCGGGACAGGGGGCGCTGGCTACACCTTC
NA	TRBV4-2	NA	TRBJ1-4	CASSQVVAHFQAGEKLFF	TGTGCCAGCAGCCAAGTTGTAGCCCATTTTCAGGCGGGTGAAAAACTGTTTTTT
many	TRBV6-1	TRBD2	TRBJ2-7	CASRLAGYYEQYF	TGTGCCAGCAGACTAGCGGGGTACTACGAGCAGTACTTC
many	TRBV20-1	TRBD1	TRBJ1-4	CSARDTRRDSRIEKLFF	TGCAGTGCTAGGGATACTCGGAGGGACAGCAGAATCGAAAAACTGTTTTTT
few	TRBV5-6	NA	TRBJ1-1	CASSLGGTGAFF	TGTGCCAGCAGCTTGGGGGGGACGGGAGCTTTCTTT
many	TRBV5-1	NA	TRBJ2-2	CASSLRGNTGELFF	TGTGCCAGCAGCCTCCGGGGGAACACCGGGGAGCTGTTTTTT
many	TRBV29-1	NA	TRBJ2-5	CSVSPGEETQYF	TGCAGCGTTAGTCCAGGGGAAGAGACCCAGTACTTC
many	TRBV5-1	NA	TRBJ2-1	CASSLGQAYNEQFF	TGCGCCAGCAGCTTGGGGCAAGCCTACAATGAGCAGTTCTTC
few	TRBV4-2	NA	TRBJ1-1	CASRKDLNTEAFF	TGTGCCAGCAGGAAAGACCTGAACACTGAAGCTTTCTTT
NA	TRBV7-9	NA	TRBJ1-3	CASSRAGDLSGNTIYF	TGTGCCAGCAGCCGTGCCGGGGACCTCTCTGGAAACACCATATATTTT